This TCR beta chain was found in a study of spatial heterogeneity in lung cancer. About the research overall: Alpha-chain sequences were consistently detected less often than beta-chain sequences.

Study-level points and caveats: Resection saw ubiquitous expanded tumor TCRs appear in blood more than follow-up did.

The junction had 8 bases not matched to a gene; V was cut back by 3 bases and J by 0 bases. This CDR3 comprises 16 residues. The V gene's germline CDR1 is SGDLS and CDR2 YYNGEE. The time point here: sample taken at primary tumor resection. Sequencing was performed on whole RNA extracted from tumor and nontumor lung tissue, or from frozen PBMC, and the material was left unsorted. The donors, more than 55 patients with untreated early-stage non-small cell lung cancer, provided the samples. This clonotype occurred many times. As yet, its antigen is unknown. A unique molecular identifier was carried by every single TCR cDNA molecule. TCRdb redid the calling of the 5' RACE reads with MiXCR, one entry per CDR3 protein. The sample consists of around 24,000 distinct CDR3 sequences, approximately 6.6% of them appearing once.

The V gene is TRBV9, the J gene TRBJ1-1; 7 positions match TRBD1. The specimen comprised PBMCs, sampled at surgery. The origin of this receptor is a male donor with early-stage non-small cell lung cancer. The CDR3 DNA follows: TGTGCCAGCAGCGCGCAGGGGGGAGTGGTGAACACTGAAGCTTTCTTT. It yields the protein CASSAQGGVVNTEAFF.